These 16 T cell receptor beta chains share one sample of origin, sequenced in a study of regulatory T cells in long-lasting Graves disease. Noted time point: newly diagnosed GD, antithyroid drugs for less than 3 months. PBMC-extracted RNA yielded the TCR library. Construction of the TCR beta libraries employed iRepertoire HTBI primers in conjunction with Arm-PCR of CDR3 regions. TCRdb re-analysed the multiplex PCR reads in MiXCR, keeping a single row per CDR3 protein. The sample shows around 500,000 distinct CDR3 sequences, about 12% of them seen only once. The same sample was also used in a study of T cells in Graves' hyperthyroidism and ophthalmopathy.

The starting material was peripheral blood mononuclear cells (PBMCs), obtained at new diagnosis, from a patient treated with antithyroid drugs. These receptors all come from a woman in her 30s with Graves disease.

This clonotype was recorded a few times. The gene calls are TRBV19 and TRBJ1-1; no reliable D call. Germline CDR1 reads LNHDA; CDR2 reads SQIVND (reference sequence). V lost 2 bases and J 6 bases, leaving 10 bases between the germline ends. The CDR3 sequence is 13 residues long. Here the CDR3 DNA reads TGTGCCAGTAGTATACGGGCAGGACCTGAAGCTTTCTTT. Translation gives CASSIRAGPEAFF.

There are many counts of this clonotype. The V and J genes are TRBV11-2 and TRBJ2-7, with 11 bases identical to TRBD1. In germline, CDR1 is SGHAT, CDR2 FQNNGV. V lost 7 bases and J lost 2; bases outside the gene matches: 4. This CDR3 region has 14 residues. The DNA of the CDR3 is TGTGCCAGCAACCCGGGACAGGGGGCCTACGAGCAGTACTTC. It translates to CASNPGQGAYEQYF.

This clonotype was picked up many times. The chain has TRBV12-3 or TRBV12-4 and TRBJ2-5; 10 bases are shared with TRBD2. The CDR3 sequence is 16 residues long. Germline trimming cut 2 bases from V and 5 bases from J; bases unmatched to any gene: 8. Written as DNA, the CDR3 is TGTGCCAGCAGTTTATTCTCTAGCGGGAGAGGGGAGACCCAGTACTTC. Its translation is CASSLFSSGRGETQYF.

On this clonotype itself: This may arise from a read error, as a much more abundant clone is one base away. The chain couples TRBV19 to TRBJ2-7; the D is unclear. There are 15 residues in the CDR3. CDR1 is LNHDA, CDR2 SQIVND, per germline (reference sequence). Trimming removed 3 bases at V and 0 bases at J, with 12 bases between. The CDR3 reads CASSMSRQGSYEQYF. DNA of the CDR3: TGTGCCAGTAGTATGAGTAGACAAGGCTCCTACGAGCAGTACTTC.

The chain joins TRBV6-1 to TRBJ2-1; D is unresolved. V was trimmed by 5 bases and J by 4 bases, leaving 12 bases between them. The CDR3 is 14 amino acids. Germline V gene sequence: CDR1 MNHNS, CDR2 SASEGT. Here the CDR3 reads CASSRSKRYNEQFF. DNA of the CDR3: TGTGCCAGCAGTAGGTCTAAAAGATACAATGAGCAGTTCTTC.

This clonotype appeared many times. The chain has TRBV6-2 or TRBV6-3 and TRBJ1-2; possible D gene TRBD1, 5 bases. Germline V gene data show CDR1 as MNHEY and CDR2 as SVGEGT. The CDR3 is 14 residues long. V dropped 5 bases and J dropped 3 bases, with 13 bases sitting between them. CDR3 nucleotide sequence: TGTGCCAGCAGTCTAGGAGGGGCGGACTATGGCTACACCTTC. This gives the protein CASSLGGADYGYTF.

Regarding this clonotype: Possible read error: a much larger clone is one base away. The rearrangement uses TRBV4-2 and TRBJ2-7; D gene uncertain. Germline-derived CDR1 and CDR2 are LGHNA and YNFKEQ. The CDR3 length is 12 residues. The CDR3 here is CASSPGWSERYF. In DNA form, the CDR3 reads TGTGCCAGCAGCCCCGGCTGGAGCGAGCGGTACTTC.

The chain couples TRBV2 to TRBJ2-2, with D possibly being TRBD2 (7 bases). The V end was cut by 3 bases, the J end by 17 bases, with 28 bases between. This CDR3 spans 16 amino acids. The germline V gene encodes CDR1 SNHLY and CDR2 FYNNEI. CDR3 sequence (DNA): TGTGCCAGCAGTGACTTGGGTAGCGGAACGGCCGGGGGGCTTTTTTTT. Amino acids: CASSDLGSGTAGGLFF. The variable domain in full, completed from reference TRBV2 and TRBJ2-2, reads EPEVTQTPSHQVTQMGQEVILRCVPISNHLYFYWYRQILGQKVEFLVSFYNNEISEKSEIFDDQFSVERPDGSNFTLKIRSTKLEDSAMYFCASSDLGSGTAGGLFFGEGSRLTVL.

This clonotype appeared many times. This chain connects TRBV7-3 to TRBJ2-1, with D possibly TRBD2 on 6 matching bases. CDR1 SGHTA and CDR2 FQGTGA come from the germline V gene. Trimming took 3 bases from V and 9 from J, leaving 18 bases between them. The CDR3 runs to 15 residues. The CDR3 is CASSFSSGSSSEQFF. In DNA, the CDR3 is TGTGCCAGCAGCTTTTCGTCCGGGAGTAGTAGTGAGCAGTTCTTC.

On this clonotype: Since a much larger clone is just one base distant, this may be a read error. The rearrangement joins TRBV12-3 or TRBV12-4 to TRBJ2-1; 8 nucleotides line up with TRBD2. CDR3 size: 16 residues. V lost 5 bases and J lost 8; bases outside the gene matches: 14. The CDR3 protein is CASSHLWDGRVDEQFF. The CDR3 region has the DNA TGTGCCAGCAGTCACTTATGGGACGGGAGGGTGGATGAGCAGTTCTTC.

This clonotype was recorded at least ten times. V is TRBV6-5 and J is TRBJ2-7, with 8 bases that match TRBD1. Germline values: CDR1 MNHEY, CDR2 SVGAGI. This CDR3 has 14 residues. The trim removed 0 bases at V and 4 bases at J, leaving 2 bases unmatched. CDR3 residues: CASSYSQGVYEQYF. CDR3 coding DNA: TGTGCCAGCAGTTACTCACAGGGGGTATACGAGCAGTACTTC.

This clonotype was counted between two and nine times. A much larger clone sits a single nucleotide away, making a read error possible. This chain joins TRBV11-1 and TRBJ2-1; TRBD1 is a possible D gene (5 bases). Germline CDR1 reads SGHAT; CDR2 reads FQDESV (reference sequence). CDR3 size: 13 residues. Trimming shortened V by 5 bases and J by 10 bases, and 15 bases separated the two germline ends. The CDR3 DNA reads TGTGCCAGCAGCCCCCGGTGGGGCTACGAGCAGTTCTTC. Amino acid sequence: CASSPRWGYEQFF.

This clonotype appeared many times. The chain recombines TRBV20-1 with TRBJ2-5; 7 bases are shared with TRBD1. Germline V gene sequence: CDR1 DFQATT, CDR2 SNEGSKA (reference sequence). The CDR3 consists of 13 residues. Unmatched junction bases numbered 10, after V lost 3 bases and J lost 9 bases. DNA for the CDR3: TGCAGTGCTAGGGACAGGCGCTCGTTGGCCCAGTACTTC. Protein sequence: CSARDRRSLAQYF.

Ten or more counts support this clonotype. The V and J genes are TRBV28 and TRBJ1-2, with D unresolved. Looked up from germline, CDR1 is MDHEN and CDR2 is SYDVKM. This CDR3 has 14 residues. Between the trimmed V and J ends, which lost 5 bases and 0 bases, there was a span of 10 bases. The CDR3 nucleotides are TGTGCCAGCAGTCCAGATACAGCTAACTATGGCTACACCTTC. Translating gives CASSPDTANYGYTF.

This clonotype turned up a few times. In DNA form, the CDR3 reads TGCAGTGCTAGCGGACAGTCTAACTATGGCTACACCTTC. Its translation: CSASGQSNYGYTF. The rearrangement uses TRBV20-1 and TRBJ1-2; possible D gene TRBD1, 6 bases. The CDR3 sequence is 13 residues long. CDR1 and CDR2 from the germline V gene are DFQATT and SNEGSKA (reference sequence). V lost 3 bases and J lost 0, with 8 bases in between.

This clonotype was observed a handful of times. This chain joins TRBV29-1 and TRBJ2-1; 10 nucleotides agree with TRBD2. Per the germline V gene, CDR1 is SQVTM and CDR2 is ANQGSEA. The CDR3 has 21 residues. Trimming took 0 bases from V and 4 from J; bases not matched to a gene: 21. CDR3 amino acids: CSVEDRLLASGRPTMYNEQFF. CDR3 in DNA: TGCAGCGTTGAAGATCGGCTTTTGGCTAGCGGGAGACCCACGATGTACAATGAGCAGTTCTTC.